These T cell receptor beta chains were read from a single sample in a study of blood T cell repertoires in COVID-19. Some clones are missing from TCRdb's copy, which holds only in-frame ones; the method was immunoSEQ multiplex PCR. The sample holds tens of thousands of clones; approximately 85% are singletons and the top ten take about 4.6%. What was sequenced was peripheral blood. Receptors originate from a man aged 80 or over with acute or convalescent COVID-19. Both conserved end residues are part of each CDR3. A D gene is named only where the DNA matches it firmly. Clone size is not always given. Where it is, it says once, few, many or a class for expanded clones.

size | J | V | D | DNA | CDR3
. | TRBJ2-3 | TRBV7-2 | TRBD1 | TGTGCCAGCAGCTCCCACAGGGGAGATACGCAGTATTTT | CASSSHRGDTQYF
. | TRBJ1-2 | TRBV5-1 | . | TGCGCCAGCAGTACAGAAACCTTCTATGGCTACACCTTC | CASSTETFYGYTF
. | TRBJ2-3 | TRBV19 | . | TGTGCCAGTATCCCCCCGGGGGGCGCGGAAGATACGCAGTATTTT | CASIPPGGAEDTQYF
. | TRBJ2-7 | TRBV7-2 | TRBD1 | TGTGCCAGCAGCGGGGACAGGGGGCGCGACGAGCAGTACTTC | CASSGDRGRDEQYF
. | TRBJ2-1 | TRBV29-1 | TRBD2 | TGCAGCGCGGGGGTAGTAGCGGGAGGTGAGCAGTTCTTC | CSAGVVAGGEQFF
. | TRBJ1-4 | TRBV5-1 | TRBD1 | TGCGCCAGCAGCCTCGGGACAGGGGATAATGAAAAACTGTTTTTT | CASSLGTGDNEKLFF
. | TRBJ2-2 | TRBV6-5 | TRBD2 | TGTGCCAGCAGAGGGACTAGATGGACCGGGGAGCTGTTTTTT | CASRGTRWTGELFF
. | TRBJ1-1 | TRBV3-1/TRBV3-2 | . | TGTGCCAGCACCCATGAAAGGAGGAACACTGAAGCTTTCTTT | CASTHERRNTEAFF
. | TRBJ1-4 | TRBV19 | . | TGTGCCAGTAGTATATCGGTCGTGGATGAAAAACTGTTTTTT | CASSISVVDEKLFF
. | TRBJ1-3 | TRBV7-2 | . | TGTGCCAGCAGCTCGTCACAGGGAACTGGAAACACCATATATTTT | CASSSSQGTGNTIYF
. | TRBJ2-7 | TRBV7-2 | TRBD2 | TGTGCCAGCAGCTTAGGATCTAGCGGGAGTAAATACGAGCAGTACTTC | CASSLGSSGSKYEQYF
once | TRBJ1-5 | TRBV4-3 | . | TGCGCCAGCAGCCAAGGGTTGAGGGGAGGGAGCAATCAGCCCCAGCATTTT | CASSQGLRGGSNQPQHF
. | TRBJ2-5 | TRBV28 | . | TGTGCCAGCAGCGATCGGCTAGAACAGACCCAGTACTTC | CASSDRLEQTQYF
once | TRBJ2-2 | TRBV7-2 | . | TGTGCCAGCAGCTTATCGGGGGCGGGAGTGCCCGGGGAGCTGTTTTTT | CASSLSGAGVPGELFF
. | TRBJ1-1 | TRBV6-1 | . | TGTGCCAGCAGTGAAAGCCATTCTGAAGCTTTCTTT | CASSESHSEAFF
. | TRBJ1-5 | TRBV5-1 | . | TGCGCCAGCAGGTCGGACTTTAGCAATCAGCCCCAGCATTTT | CASRSDFSNQPQHF
. | TRBJ2-5 | TRBV11-1 | TRBD2 | TGTGCCAGCAGCTTACGACTAGCTAGGCTCCAAGAGACCCAGTACTTC | CASSLRLARLQETQYF
. | TRBJ1-4 | TRBV7-2 | . | TGTGCCAGCAGCCCCAGGGGAGTCTATGAAAAACTGTTTTTT | CASSPRGVYEKLFF
. | TRBJ2-1 | TRBV27 | TRBD1 | TGTGCCAGCAGTTTACAAGGGACAGGGGGTGGCGAGCAGTTCTTC | CASSLQGTGGGEQFF
. | TRBJ2-6 | TRBV9 | . | TGTGCCAGCAGCGCCGGAGGATCTGGGGCCAACGTCCTGACTTTC | CASSAGGSGANVLTF
. | TRBJ1-1 | TRBV30 | TRBD1 | TGTGCCTGGACCTGGACAGGGCTTAGCACTGAAGCTTTCTTT | CAWTWTGLSTEAFF
few | TRBJ2-7 | TRBV18 | TRBD2 | TGTGCCAGCTCATCCCTTAGCGGGAGTTTTTACGAGCAGTACTTC | CASSSLSGSFYEQYF
. | TRBJ2-5 | TRBV19 | TRBD2 | TGTGCCAGTAGTAGGGTACTAGCGGCGGGGGAGACCCAGTACTTC | CASSRVLAAGETQYF
. | TRBJ2-7 | TRBV9 | . | TGTGCCAGCAGCGTTACAGGGCGCTACGAGCAGTACTTC | CASSVTGRYEQYF
few | TRBJ2-5 | TRBV3-1/TRBV3-2 | . | TGTGCCAGCAGCCACGGGGGTTTTAAGGAGACCCAGTACTTC | CASSHGGFKETQYF
. | TRBJ2-1 | TRBV21-1 | . | TGTGCCAGCAGAGCTCCGGGACTAGCGGGAGAAGAGTACAATGAGCAGTTCTTC | CASRAPGLAGEEYNEQFF
. | TRBJ1-6 | TRBV7-2 | . | TGTGCCAGCAGCTTAGCTGGAGGATTAAATTCACCCCTCCACTTT | CASSLAGGLNSPLHF
. | TRBJ1-1 | TRBV6-5 | TRBD1 | TGTGCCAGCAGGTCAGACAGGGCGAGGTACACTGAAGCTTTCTTT | CASRSDRARYTEAFF
. | TRBJ2-7 | TRBV28 | . | TGTGCCAGCAGCGCCTGGAACAGCTACGAGCAGTACTTC | CASSAWNSYEQYF
. | TRBJ1-1 | TRBV5-5 | TRBD1 | TGTGCCAGCAGCCCACGACAGGGGCTATACGATGAAGCTTTCTTT | CASSPRQGLYDEAFF
once | TRBJ2-1 | TRBV3-1/TRBV3-2 | . | TGTGCCAGCAGTCCCCTCAACAGCAACTCCTACAATGAGCAGTTCTTC | CASSPLNSNSYNEQFF
. | TRBJ1-6 | TRBV27 | . | TGTGCCAGCAGTTTAGTCGACAATCATAATTCACCCCTCCACTTT | CASSLVDNHNSPLHF